The rows below give T cell receptor beta chains drawn from one sample of a study of T cells in Graves' hyperthyroidism and ophthalmopathy. MiXCR, applied by TCRdb to the multiplex PCR reads, yields one record per CDR3 protein. The sample includes fewer than 400,000 distinct CDR3 sequences, 15% to 19% seen only once; the top ten take around a quarter. The specimen was blood. The receptors here all came from a woman aged 18-29 years with Graves' hyperthyroidism that later progressed to Graves' ophthalmopathy. The CDR3 runs from the conserved cysteine through the conserved F or W. The size field is filled for only some rows; it gives once, few, many or a size class.

clone size: few; V gene: TRBV6-1; J gene: TRBJ2-1; CDR3 protein: CASSARAYNEQFF
clone size: many; V gene: TRBV2; J gene: TRBJ2-7; CDR3 protein: CASRVEVMASSYEQYF
clone size: many; V gene: TRBV20-1; J gene: TRBJ2-5; CDR3 protein: CSALYLARETQYF
clone size: few; V gene: TRBV3-1; J gene: TRBJ2-5; CDR3 protein: CASSQDPGRETQYF
clone size: many; V gene: TRBV2; J gene: TRBJ1-5; CDR3 protein: CASSEFGPDQPQHF
clone size: many; V gene: TRBV28; J gene: TRBJ2-5; CDR3 protein: CASSVRQETQYF
clone size: few; V gene: TRBV6-1; J gene: TRBJ2-7; CDR3 protein: CASSNHREQYF
clone size: many; V gene: TRBV20-1; J gene: TRBJ2-5; CDR3 protein: CSARDLWRGAETQYF
clone size: few; V gene: TRBV20-1; J gene: TRBJ2-2; CDR3 protein: CSAPPRRGMGELFF
clone size: many; V gene: TRBV7-7; J gene: TRBJ2-5; CDR3 protein: CASSGELAEQETQYF
clone size: .; V gene: TRBV19; J gene: TRBJ2-1; CDR3 protein: CASSHPSGRNYNEQFF
clone size: many; V gene: TRBV20-1; J gene: TRBJ2-1; CDR3 protein: CSARDWGQAYNEQFF
clone size: many; V gene: TRBV20-1; J gene: TRBJ2-1; CDR3 protein: CSAPRLAGAEQFF
clone size: many; V gene: TRBV3-2; J gene: TRBJ2-1; CDR3 protein: CASSQDPHSGRRNNEQFF
clone size: many; V gene: TRBV6-1; J gene: TRBJ2-5; CDR3 protein: CASSPRRADGMTPQETQYF
clone size: many; V gene: TRBV15; J gene: TRBJ2-2; CDR3 protein: CATSRDRTGGLGELFF
clone size: many; V gene: TRBV11-2; J gene: TRBJ2-7; CDR3 protein: CASSLSSASSYEQYF
clone size: .; V gene: TRBV5-1; J gene: TRBJ2-3; CDR3 protein: CASTSGTNTDTQYF
clone size: .; V gene: TRBV29-1; J gene: TRBJ2-1; CDR3 protein: CSVEDLGSGRANGQFF
clone size: .; V gene: TRBV15; J gene: TRBJ2-1; CDR3 protein: CATSRRTSGTYNEQFF
clone size: many; V gene: TRBV3-1; J gene: TRBJ2-1; CDR3 protein: CASSQGLEVYSQFF
clone size: .; V gene: TRBV4-2; J gene: TRBJ1-5; CDR3 protein: CASSQNRWGTQPQHF